This T cell receptor beta chain was sequenced during a study of blood T cells in healthy people across ages. Next came a second PCR, run for about 6 to 12 cycles, which used a sample-barcoded 5' primer along with a J-beta primer mix. Via MiXCR, TCRdb re-called the 5' RACE reads, giving one row per CDR3 protein. This sample carries about 680,000 distinct CDR3 sequences, roughly 50% of them seen once, and the ten largest clones take around 32%. Trimming pared 3 bases from V and 1 base from J, leaving 16 bases between. Germline values: CDR1 DFQATT, CDR2 SNEGSKA (reference sequence). There are 17 residues in the CDR3.

The receptor's source is a woman aged 55-70 years in good health. This chain links TRBV20-1 with TRBJ1-6, with a weak D call TRBD1 (6 bases). Sequencing was done on a sample of blood. The CDR3 reads CSARDIKRGSYNSPLHF. The CDR3 DNA reads TGCAGTGCTAGGGATATTAAAAGGGGGTCCTATAATTCACCCCTCCACTTT.